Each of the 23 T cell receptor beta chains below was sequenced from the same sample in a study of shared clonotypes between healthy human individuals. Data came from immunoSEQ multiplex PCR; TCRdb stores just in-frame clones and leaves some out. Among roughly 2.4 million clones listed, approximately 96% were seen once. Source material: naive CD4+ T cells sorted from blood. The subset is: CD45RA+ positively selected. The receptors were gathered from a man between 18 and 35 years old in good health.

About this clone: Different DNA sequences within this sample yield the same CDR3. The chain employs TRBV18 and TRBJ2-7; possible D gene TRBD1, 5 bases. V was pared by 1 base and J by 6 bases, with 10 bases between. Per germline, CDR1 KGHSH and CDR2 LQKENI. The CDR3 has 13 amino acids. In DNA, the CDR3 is TGTGCCAGCTCACCACGGGAAGGGGTCGAGCAGTACTTC. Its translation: CASSPREGVEQYF. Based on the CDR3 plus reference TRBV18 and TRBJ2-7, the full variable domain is NAGVMQNPRHLVRRRGQEARLRCSPMKGHSHVYWYRQLPEEGLKFMVYLQKENIIDESGMPKERFSAEFPKEGPSILRIQQVVRGDSAAYFCASSPREGVEQYFGPGTRLTVT.

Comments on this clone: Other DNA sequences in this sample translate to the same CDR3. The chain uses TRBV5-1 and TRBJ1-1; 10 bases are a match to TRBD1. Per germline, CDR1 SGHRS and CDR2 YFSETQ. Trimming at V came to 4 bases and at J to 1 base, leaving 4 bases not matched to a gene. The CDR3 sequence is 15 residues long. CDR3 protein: CASSGRTGGNTEAFF. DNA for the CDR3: TGCGCCAGCAGCGGGAGGACAGGGGGGAACACTGAAGCTTTCTTT.

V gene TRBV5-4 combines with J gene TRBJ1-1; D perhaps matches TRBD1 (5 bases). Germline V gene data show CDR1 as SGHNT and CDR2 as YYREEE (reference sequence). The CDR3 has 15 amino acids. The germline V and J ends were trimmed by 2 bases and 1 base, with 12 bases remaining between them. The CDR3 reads CASSLTRQGNTEAFF. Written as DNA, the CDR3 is TGTGCCAGCAGCTTAACTCGGCAGGGGAACACTGAAGCTTTCTTT.

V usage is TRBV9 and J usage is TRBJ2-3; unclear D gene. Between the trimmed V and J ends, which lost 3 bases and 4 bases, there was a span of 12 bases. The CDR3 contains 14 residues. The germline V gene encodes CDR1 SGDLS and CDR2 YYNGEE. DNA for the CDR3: TGTGCCAGCAGCGGAGAAATATTGGCAGATACGCAGTATTTT. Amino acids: CASSGEILADTQYF. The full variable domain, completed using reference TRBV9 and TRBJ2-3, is DSGVTQTPKHLITATGQRVTLRCSPRSGDLSVYWYQQSLDQGLQFLIQYYNGEERAKGNILERFSAQQFPDLHSELNLSSLELGDSALYFCASSGEILADTQYFGPGTRLTVL.

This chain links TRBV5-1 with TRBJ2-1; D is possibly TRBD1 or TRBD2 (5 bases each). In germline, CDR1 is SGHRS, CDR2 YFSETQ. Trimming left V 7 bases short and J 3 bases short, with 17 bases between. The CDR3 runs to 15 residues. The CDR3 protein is CASSLGTAYYNEQFF. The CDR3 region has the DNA TGCGCCAGCTCCCTGGGGACCGCGTACTACAATGAGCAGTTCTTC.

The CDR3 coding sequence is TGTGCCAGCAGCTACGGGACAGGTGGGTGGGAGCAGTACTTC. Amino acids: CASSYGTGGWEQYF. The chain links TRBV6-6 to TRBJ2-7, with 8 bases fitting TRBD1. J was trimmed by 7 bases and V by 6 bases; bases with no gene match: 11. This CDR3 has 14 residues. CDR1 is MNHNY and CDR2 is SVGAGI in the germline V gene (reference sequence).

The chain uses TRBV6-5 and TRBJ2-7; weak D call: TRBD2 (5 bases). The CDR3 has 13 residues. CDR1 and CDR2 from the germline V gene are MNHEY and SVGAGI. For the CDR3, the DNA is TGTGCAGCAACCCGGGGAAGCTCCTACGAGCAGTACTTC. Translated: CAATRGSSYEQYF.

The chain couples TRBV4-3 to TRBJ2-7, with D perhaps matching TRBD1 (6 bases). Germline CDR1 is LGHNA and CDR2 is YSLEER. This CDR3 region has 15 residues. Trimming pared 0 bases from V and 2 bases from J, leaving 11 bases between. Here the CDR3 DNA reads TGCGCCAGCAGCCAAGATATACAGGGTGCCTACGAGCAGTACTTC. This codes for CASSQDIQGAYEQYF.

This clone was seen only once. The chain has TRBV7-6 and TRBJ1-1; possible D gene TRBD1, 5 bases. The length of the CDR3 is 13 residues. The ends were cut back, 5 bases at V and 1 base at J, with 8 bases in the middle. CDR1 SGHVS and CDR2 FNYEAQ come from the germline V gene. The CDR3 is CASSTDTNTEAFF. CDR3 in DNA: TGTGCCAGCAGCACGGACACGAACACTGAAGCTTTCTTT.

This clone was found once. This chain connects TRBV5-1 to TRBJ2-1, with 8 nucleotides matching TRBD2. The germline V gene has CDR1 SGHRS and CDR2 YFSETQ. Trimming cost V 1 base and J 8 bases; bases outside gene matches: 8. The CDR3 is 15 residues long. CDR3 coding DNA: TGCGCCAGCAGCTTGACGAGCGGGAGATTTGATGAGCAGTTCTTC. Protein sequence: CASSLTSGRFDEQFF.

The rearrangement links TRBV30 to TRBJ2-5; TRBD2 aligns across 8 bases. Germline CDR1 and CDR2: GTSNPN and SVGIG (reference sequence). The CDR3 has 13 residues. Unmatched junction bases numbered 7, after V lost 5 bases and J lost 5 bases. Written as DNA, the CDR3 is TGTGCCTGGGGCGGGGGGAACTGGGAGACCCAGTACTTC. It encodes CAWGGGNWETQYF.

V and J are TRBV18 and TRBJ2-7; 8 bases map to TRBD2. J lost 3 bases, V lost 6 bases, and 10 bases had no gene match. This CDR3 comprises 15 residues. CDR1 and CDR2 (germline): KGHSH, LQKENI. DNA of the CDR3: TGTGCCAGCTCCCCAGGACTAGCCAATTACTACGAGCAGTACTTC. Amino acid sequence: CASSPGLANYYEQYF.

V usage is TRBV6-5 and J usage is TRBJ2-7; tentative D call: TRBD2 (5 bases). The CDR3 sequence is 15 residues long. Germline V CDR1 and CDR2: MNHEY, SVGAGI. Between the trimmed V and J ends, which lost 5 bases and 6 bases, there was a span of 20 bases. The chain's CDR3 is CASSSLGVPSGEQYF. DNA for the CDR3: TGTGCCAGCAGTAGCCTTGGTGTCCCGAGCGGCGAGCAGTACTTC.

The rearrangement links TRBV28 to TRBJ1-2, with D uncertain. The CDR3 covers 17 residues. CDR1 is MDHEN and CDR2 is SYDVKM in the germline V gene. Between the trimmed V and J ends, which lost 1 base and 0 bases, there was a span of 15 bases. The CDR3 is CASSLSAGTASNYGYTF. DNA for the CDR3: TGTGCCAGCAGTTTATCGGCAGGAACGGCTTCTAACTATGGCTACACCTTC.

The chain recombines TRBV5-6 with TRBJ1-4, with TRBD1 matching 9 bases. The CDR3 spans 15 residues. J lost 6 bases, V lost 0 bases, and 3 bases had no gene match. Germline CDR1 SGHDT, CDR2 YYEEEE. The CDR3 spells CASSLATGGHEKLFF. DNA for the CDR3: TGTGCCAGCAGCTTGGCTACAGGGGGCCATGAAAAACTGTTTTTT.

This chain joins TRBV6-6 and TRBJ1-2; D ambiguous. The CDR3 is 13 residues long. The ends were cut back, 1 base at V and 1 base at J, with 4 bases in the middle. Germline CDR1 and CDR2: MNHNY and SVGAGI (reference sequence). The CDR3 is CASSYYLNYGYTF. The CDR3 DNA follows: TGTGCCAGCAGTTACTACCTTAACTATGGCTACACCTTC.

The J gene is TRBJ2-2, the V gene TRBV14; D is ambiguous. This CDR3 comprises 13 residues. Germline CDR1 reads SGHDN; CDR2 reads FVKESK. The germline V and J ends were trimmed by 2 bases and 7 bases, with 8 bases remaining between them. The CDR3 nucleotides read TGTGCCAGCAGCCAAAACCTCCGCGGGGAGCTGTTTTTT. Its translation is CASSQNLRGELFF.

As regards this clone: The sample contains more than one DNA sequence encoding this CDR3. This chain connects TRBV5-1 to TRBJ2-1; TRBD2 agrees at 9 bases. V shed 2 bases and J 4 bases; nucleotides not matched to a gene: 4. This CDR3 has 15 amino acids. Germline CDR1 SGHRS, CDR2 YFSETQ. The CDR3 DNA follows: TGCGCCAGCAGCTTCAGCGGGGGGTCTTACAATGAGCAGTTCTTC. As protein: CASSFSGGSYNEQFF.

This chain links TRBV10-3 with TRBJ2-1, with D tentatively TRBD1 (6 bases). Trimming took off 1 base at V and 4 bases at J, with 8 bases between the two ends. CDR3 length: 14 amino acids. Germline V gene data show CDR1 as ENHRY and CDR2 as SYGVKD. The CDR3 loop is CAISEWQGYNEQFF. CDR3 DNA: TGTGCCATCAGTGAGTGGCAGGGGTACAATGAGCAGTTCTTC.

Here the CDR3 reads CASSSTGSGQPQHF. The CDR3 nucleotides are TGTGCCAGTAGTTCGACAGGTTCTGGGCAGCCCCAGCATTTT. This chain links TRBV19 with TRBJ1-5, with D possibly TRBD1 on 6 matching bases. CDR3 length: 14 residues. The germline V gene has CDR1 LNHDA and CDR2 SQIVND (reference sequence). Trimming stripped 5 bases from V and 7 bases from J, with 15 bases between.

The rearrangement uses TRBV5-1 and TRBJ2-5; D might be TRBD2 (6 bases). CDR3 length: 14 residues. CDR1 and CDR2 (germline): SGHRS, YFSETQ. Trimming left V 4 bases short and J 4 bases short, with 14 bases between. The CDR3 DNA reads TGCGCCAGCAGCCTCTCGGGGGTACCAGAGACCCAGTACTTC. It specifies CASSLSGVPETQYF.

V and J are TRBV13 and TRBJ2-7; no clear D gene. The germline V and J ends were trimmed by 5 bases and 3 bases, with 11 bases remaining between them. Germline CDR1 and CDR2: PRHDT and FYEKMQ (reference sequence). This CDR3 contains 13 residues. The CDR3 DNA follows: TGTGCCAGCAGCCAGAGACTGAACTACGAGCAGTACTTC. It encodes CASSQRLNYEQYF.

CDR3 in amino acids: CASSFGHTNTGELFF. For the CDR3, the DNA is TGTGCCAGCAGCTTCGGACACACGAACACCGGGGAGCTGTTTTTT. The rearrangement links TRBV7-9 to TRBJ2-2; D is possibly TRBD1 (5 bases). Germline CDR1 is SEHNR and CDR2 is FQNEAQ (reference sequence). Deletions cut 3 bases from V and 0 bases from J, with 8 bases between. The CDR3 extends over 15 amino acids.